This T cell receptor (beta chain) was sequenced during a study of blood T cell repertoires in COVID-19. Study-wide background: Sites in the United States, Italy and Spain provided acute and convalescent COVID-19 samples. PBMCs, B-cell-depleted T cells, or T cells were the source of the cDNA or gDNA that made up the material.

In the original processing: Using reference gene primer amplification, nucleated cell counts were estimated. TCRdb's table, derived via immunoSEQ multiplex PCR, lists solely in-frame clones and lacks some. That table gives V, J and clone size, and the DNA gave D and trimming. In the table there are some 71,000 clones, around nine tenths of which are singletons. Germline assignment: CDR1 LNHNV and CDR2 YYDKDF (reference sequence). Trimming pared 5 bases from V and 6 bases from J, leaving 17 bases between. This CDR3 contains 15 residues. Input material: peripheral blood. This clonotype was obtained from a woman between 18 and 29 years old with acute or convalescent COVID-19. The chain combines TRBV15 with TRBJ1-5; D might be TRBD1 (6 bases). CDR3 nucleotides: TGTGCCACCAGCGAAAAACCCAGGGGTCGTCAGCCCCAGCATTTT. Translated: CATSEKPRGRQPQHF.